This T cell receptor beta chain was retrieved from a study of blood T cell repertoires in COVID-19. Across the whole study: Samples came from the United States, Italy and Spain, spanning acute and convalescent COVID-19. T cells, B-cell-depleted T cells, or PBMCs supplied cDNA or gDNA.

Patients at the Seattle site were enrolled during active infection and followed longitudinally. The protocol was immunoSEQ multiplex PCR, while the TCRdb copy is restricted to in-frame clones and leaves out a portion. This sample has roughly 130,000 clones, with roughly 77% found just once. This clonotype was obtained from a woman in her 70s with COVID-19, enrolled during active disease. Sequencing was carried out using peripheral blood.

CDR3: CASSSRQGAGNTIYF. The CDR3 coding sequence is TGTGCCAGCAGCTCGCGACAGGGGGCTGGAAACACCATATATTTT. The gene calls are TRBV5-6 and TRBJ1-3; 9 bases map to TRBD1. The CDR3 is 15 amino acids. Trimming cost V 3 bases and J 2 bases; bases outside gene matches: 3. Germline lookup yields CDR1 SGHDT and CDR2 YYEEEE.